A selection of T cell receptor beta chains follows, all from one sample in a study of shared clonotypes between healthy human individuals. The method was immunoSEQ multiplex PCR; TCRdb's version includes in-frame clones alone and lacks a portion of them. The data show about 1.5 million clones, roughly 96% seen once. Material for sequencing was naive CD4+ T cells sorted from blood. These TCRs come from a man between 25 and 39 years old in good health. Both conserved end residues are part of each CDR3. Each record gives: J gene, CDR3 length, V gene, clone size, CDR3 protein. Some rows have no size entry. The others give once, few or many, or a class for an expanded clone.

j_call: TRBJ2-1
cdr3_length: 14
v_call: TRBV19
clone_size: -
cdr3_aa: CASSIVRGGNEQFF

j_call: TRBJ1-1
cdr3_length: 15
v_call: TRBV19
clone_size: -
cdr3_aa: CASTKDRGLNTEAFF

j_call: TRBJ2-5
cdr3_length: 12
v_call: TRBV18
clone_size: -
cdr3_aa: CASSQGEETQYF

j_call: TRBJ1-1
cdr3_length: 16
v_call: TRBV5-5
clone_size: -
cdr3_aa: CASSQNGQLMNTEAFF

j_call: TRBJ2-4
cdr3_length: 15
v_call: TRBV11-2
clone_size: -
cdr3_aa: CASSSSLQRGNIQYF

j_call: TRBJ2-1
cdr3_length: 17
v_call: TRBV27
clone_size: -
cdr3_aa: CASSPRLAGATYNEQFF

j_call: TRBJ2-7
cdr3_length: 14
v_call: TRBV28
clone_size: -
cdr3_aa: CASRSGTPSYEQYF

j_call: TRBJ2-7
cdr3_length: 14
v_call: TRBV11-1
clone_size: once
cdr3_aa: CASSLSGALYEQYF

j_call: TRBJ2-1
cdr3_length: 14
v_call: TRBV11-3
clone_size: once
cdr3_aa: CASSLRDDDNEQFF

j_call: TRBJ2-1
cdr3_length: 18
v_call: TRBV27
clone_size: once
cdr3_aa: CASSPTALLAGADNEQFF

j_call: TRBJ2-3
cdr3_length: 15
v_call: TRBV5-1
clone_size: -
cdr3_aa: CASSVGQGVQDTQYF

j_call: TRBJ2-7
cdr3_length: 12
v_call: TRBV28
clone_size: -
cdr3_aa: CASSQLSSGSEF

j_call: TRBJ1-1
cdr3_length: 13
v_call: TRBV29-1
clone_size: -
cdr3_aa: CSAQGGLNTEAFF

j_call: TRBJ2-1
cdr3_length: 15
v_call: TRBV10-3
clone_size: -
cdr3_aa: CAISEKSGSKNEQFF

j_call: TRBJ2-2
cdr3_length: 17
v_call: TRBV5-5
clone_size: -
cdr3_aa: CASSLKYGGPLTGELFF

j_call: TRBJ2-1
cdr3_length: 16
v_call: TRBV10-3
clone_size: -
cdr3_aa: CAISEQVAGSVDEQFF

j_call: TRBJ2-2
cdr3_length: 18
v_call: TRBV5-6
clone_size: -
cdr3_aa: CASSPFWGGQGDSGELFF

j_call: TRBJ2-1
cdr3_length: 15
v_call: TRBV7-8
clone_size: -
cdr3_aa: CASSRLAGSYNEQFF

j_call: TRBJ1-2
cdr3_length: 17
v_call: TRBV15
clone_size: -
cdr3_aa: CATSRDGIGSSNYGYTF

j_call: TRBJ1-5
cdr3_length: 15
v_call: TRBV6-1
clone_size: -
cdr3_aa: CASIYWGGSNQPQHF

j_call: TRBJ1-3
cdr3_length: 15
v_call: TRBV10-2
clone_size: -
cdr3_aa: CASRGTGSSGNTIYF

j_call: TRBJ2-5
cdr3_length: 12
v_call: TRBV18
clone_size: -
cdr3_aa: CASSPGRETQYF

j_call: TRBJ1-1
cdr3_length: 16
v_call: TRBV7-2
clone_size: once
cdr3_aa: CASSLWVSSGGTEAFF

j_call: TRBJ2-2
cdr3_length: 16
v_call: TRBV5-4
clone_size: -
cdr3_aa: CASSSWDRLYTGELFF

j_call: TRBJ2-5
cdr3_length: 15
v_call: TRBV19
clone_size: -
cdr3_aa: CASSSGDSRQETQYF

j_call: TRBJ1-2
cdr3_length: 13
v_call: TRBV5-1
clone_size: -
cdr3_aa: CASSLTDLYGYTF

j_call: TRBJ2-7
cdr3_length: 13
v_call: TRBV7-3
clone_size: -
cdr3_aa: CASSLRDGTEQYF

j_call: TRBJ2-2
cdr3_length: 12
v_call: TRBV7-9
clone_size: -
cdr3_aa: CASRGAAGELFF

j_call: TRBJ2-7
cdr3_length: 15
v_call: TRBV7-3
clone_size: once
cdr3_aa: CASSFRRGDSYEQYF

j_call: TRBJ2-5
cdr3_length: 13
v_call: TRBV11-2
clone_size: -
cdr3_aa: CASSPIAEETQYF

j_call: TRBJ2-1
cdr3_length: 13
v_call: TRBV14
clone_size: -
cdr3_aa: CASSQDWRDEQFF

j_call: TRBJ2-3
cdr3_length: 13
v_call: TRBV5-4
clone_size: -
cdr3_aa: CASGLAGVDTQYF

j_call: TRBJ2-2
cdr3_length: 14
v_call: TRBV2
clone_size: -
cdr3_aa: CASSFDVLTGELFF

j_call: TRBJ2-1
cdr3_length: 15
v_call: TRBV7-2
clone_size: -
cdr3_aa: CASSPTSGTYNEQFF

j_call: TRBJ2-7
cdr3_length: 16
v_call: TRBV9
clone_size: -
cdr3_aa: CASSPQVLAGGNEQYF

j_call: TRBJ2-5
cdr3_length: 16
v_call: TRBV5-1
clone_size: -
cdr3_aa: CASSSNRVSGQETQYF

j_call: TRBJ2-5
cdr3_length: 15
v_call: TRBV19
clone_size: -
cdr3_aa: CASSSSGHYQETQYF

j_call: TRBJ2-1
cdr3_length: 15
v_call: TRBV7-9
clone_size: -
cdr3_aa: CASSSPGLAGGEQFF

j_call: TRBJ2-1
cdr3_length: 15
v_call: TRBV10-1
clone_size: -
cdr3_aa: CASSETSGAYNEQFF

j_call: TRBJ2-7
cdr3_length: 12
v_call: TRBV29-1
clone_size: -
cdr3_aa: CSGRTGDYEQYF

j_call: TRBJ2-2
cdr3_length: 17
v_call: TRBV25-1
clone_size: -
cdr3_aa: CASSEVVRGTNTGELFF

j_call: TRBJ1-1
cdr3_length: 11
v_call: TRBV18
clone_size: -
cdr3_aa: CASSLNTEAFF

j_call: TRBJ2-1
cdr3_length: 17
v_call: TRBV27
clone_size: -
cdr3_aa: CATQRVRGTSAYNEQFF

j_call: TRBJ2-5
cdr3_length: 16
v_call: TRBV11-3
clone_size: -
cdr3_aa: CASSFSTGTGEETQYF

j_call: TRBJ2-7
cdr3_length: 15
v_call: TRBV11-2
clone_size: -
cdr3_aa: CASSPRLGHTYEQYF

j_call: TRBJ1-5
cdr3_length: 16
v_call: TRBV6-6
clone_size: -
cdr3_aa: CASSNHRGRSNQPQHF

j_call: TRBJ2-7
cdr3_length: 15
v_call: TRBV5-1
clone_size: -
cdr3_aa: CASSLEGLTSYEQYF

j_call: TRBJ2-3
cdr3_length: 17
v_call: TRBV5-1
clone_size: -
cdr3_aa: CASRLLTSGGRTDTQYF

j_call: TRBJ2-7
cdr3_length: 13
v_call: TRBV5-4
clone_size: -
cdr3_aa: CASSPEGTYEQYF

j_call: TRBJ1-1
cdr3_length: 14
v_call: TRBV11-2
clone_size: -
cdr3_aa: CASSKGQGATEAFF

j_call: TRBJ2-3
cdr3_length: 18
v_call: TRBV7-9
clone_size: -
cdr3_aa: CASGSPARTSGKGGTQYF

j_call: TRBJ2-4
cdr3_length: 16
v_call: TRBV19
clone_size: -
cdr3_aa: CASSTRQDGAKNIQYF

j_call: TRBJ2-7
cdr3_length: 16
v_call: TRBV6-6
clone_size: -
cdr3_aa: CASSYTLAGVTYEQYF